A single sample is the source of the 14 T cell receptor beta chains below, sequenced in a study of T cells in Graves' hyperthyroidism and ophthalmopathy. The CDR3 regions of TCR beta were amplified from RNA transcripts. First-round RT-PCR targeting the TCR CDR3 was performed with the HTBI primer set. TCRdb analysed the multiplex PCR reads with MiXCR anew, one entry per CDR3 protein. The sample comprises fewer than 700,000 distinct CDR3 sequences, about 16% of which are singletons, and 3% to 4% rests with the top ten. Sequencing used blood. Receptor source: a woman in her twenties or thirties with Graves' hyperthyroidism.

This clonotype was observed at least ten times. The chain carries TRBV10-3 and TRBJ2-7; D unclear. Germline V gives CDR1 ENHRY, CDR2 SYGVKD. V was cut by 9 bases and J by 7 bases, with 16 bases left in between. The CDR3 is 12 residues long. CDR3 protein: CAIESARREQYF. CDR3 in DNA: TGTGCCATTGAGTCTGCCCGGCGTGAGCAGTACTTC.

Only a few counts were recorded for this clonotype. The chain has TRBV24-1 and TRBJ2-3, with TRBD1 matching 9 bases. Germline V gene sequence: CDR1 KGHDR, CDR2 SFDVKD. With 3 bases clipped from V and 9 bases from J, the junction kept 3 bases outside the gene matches. This CDR3 is built from 13 residues. The CDR3 DNA reads TGTGCCACCAGTGATCTCGGGACAGGGACGCAGTATTTT. Translating it yields CATSDLGTGTQYF.

This clonotype has ten or more counts. This chain uses TRBV24-1 with TRBJ1-5; TRBD1 matches at 7 bases. The CDR3 consists of 20 residues. After removal of 4 bases from V and 0 bases from J, the junction contained 17 bases not matched to a gene. Germline V lookup: CDR1 KGHDR, CDR2 SFDVKD. The CDR3 DNA reads as TGTGCCACCAGTGAATTTTGGAGGATGACAGGGCGATATAGCAATCAGCCCCAGCATTTT. As protein: CATSEFWRMTGRYSNQPQHF.

Remarks on this clonotype: One base away lies a much larger clone, so this may be a sequencing read error. The chain couples TRBV7-9 to TRBJ2-7; D is undetermined. There are 12 residues in the CDR3. The germline V gene encodes CDR1 SEHNR and CDR2 FQNEAQ (reference sequence). The CDR3 DNA reads TGTGCCAGCAGCACCACAAGCCACGAGCAGGACTTC. Amino acid sequence: CASSTTSHEQDF.

In this sample, this clonotype turned up many times. The chain couples TRBV6-5 to TRBJ2-6; TRBD2 is a possible D gene (6 bases). CDR3 size: 16 residues. Deletions cut 0 bases from V and 4 bases from J, with 10 bases between. CDR1 and CDR2 (germline): MNHEY, SVGAGI. CDR3 DNA sequence: TGTGCCAGCAGTTACTCTGGAGGGGACGGGGCCAACGTCCTGACTTTC. As protein: CASSYSGGDGANVLTF.

V and J are TRBV19 and TRBJ1-5, with 7 positions matching TRBD1. The CDR3 runs to 17 residues. With 5 bases clipped from V and 0 bases from J, the junction kept 10 bases outside the gene matches. CDR1 is LNHDA and CDR2 is SQIVND in the germline V gene (reference sequence). CDR3 amino acids: CASSQTGAVYSNQPQHF. The CDR3, as DNA: TGTGCCAGTAGTCAAACAGGGGCCGTATATAGCAATCAGCCCCAGCATTTT.

On this clonotype itself: The junction departs from germline at one end; a sequencing error may be responsible. The J gene is TRBJ1-6, the V gene TRBV28; D is perhaps TRBD1 (5 bases). The germline gives CDR1 MDHEN, CDR2 SYDVKM. The CDR3 has 15 residues. CDR3 nucleotides: TGTGCCATCAGTCCGATCGGGGACGGCAATTCACCCCTCCACTTT. This gives the protein CAISPIGDGNSPLHF. Filled out from reference TRBV28 and TRBJ1-6, the complete variable domain reads DVKVTQSSRYLVKRTGEKVFLECVQDMDHENMFWYRQDPGLGLRLIYFSYDVKMKEKGDIPEGYSVSREKKERFSLILESASTNQTSMYLCAISPIGDGNSPLHFGNGTRLTVT.

As regards this clonotype: A read error may account for a junction end that differs from germline. The gene calls are TRBV10-2 and TRBJ1-1, with D unresolved. This CDR3 spans 12 amino acids. Germline CDR1 and CDR2: WSHSY and SAAADI. The CDR3 loop reads CASRVPNTKAFF. CDR3 coding DNA: TGCGCCAGCAGAGTCCCGAACACTAAAGCTTTCTTT.

In its sample, this clonotype was seen a few times. V gene TRBV4-1 combines with J gene TRBJ2-7; 8 nucleotides align to TRBD2. CDR3 size: 16 residues. Germline lookup yields CDR1 MGHRA and CDR2 YSYEKL. V was pared by 1 base and J by 5 bases, with 10 bases of the junction left unmatched. The CDR3 spells CASSQGLAPIGNEQYF. CDR3 DNA sequence: TGCGCCAGCAGCCAAGGACTAGCGCCGATCGGCAACGAGCAGTACTTC.

This chain connects TRBV5-6 to TRBJ2-7; the D is unclear. This CDR3 spans 13 amino acids. Germline assignment: CDR1 SGHDT and CDR2 YYEEEE. V lost 1 base to trimming and J lost 6 bases, with 11 bases between them. The CDR3 DNA is TGTGCCAGCAGCTTGATGCAGGCCGGCGAGCAGTACTTC. Protein sequence: CASSLMQAGEQYF.

The chain recombines TRBV4-1 with TRBJ1-5; no clear D. The CDR3 contains 18 residues. The germline V gene has CDR1 MGHRA and CDR2 YSYEKL. Trimming shortened V by 1 base and J by 0 bases, and 16 bases separated the two germline ends. The CDR3: CASSQVVQRVYSNQPQHF. The CDR3 DNA follows: TGCGCCAGCAGCCAAGTTGTACAACGAGTCTATAGCAATCAGCCCCAGCATTTT.

This clonotype was detected many times. In DNA form, the CDR3 reads TGTGCCAGCAGCTTACGCCGCCCCTGGGACAGAACCTTAAATGAGCAGTTCTTC. Its protein is CASSLRRPWDRTLNEQFF. The chain is built from TRBV7-2 and TRBJ2-1, with 7 bases fitting TRBD1. Germline V gives CDR1 SGHTA, CDR2 FQGNSA. The V segment lost 2 bases and the J segment 7 bases; nucleotides outside the gene matches: 17. The CDR3 totals 18 residues. The complete variable domain, with remaining parts taken from reference TRBV7-2 and TRBJ2-1, reads GAGVSQSPSNKVTEKGKDVELRCDPISGHTALYWYRQSLGQGLEFLIYFQGNSAPDKSGLPSDRFSAERTGGSVSTLTIQRTQQEDSAVYLCASSLRRPWDRTLNEQFFGPGTRLTVL.

This clonotype has a count of ten or more. The genes are TRBV18 and TRBJ2-7; unclear D gene. The CDR3 consists of 13 residues. Deletions cut 1 base from V and 5 bases from J, with 9 bases between. In germline, CDR1 is KGHSH, CDR2 LQKENI. In DNA form, the CDR3 reads TGTGCCAGCTCACCACGTTCTGGGCACGAGCAGTACTTC. It encodes CASSPRSGHEQYF.

In its sample, this clonotype was seen once. The chain uses TRBV10-1 and TRBJ2-2; 10 bases match TRBD2. The V gene end was trimmed by 8 bases and the J gene end by 6 bases; junction bases not matched to a gene: 15. This CDR3 has 17 amino acids. The V gene's germline CDR1 is WNHNN and CDR2 SYGVQD (reference sequence). The CDR3 here is CASVHVGLAGVPGELFF. In DNA, the CDR3 is TGCGCCAGCGTCCACGTGGGGCTAGCGGGAGTCCCCGGGGAGCTGTTTTTT.